The 21 T cell receptor beta chains listed next were all sequenced from one sample in a study of blood T cell repertoires in COVID-19. Produced via immunoSEQ multiplex PCR; TCRdb's table is partial and in-frame only. The profile shows 140,000 or so clones, 80% to 85% of them singletons. The material sequenced was peripheral blood. The receptors come from a human donor in a cohort sampled during active COVID-19.

The chain carries TRBV5-4 and TRBJ1-2; 9 bases match TRBD1. The germline CDR1 and CDR2 sequences are SGHNT and YYREEE (reference sequence). V shed 0 bases and J 4 bases; nucleotides not matched to a gene: 4. This CDR3 has 15 residues. The CDR3 loop is CASSLGTGVPYGYTF. The DNA for the CDR3 is TGTGCCAGCAGCTTGGGGACAGGGGTGCCCTATGGCTACACCTTC.

The gene calls are TRBV18 and TRBJ2-5; 7 bases fit TRBD1. Germline-derived CDR1 and CDR2 are KGHSH and LQKENI. After removal of 4 bases from V and 2 bases from J, the junction contained 7 bases not matched to a gene. The CDR3 has 15 residues. In DNA, the CDR3 is TGTGCCAGCTCACGGGGACAGTTATCACAAGAGACCCAGTACTTC. As protein: CASSRGQLSQETQYF.

The chain joins TRBV28 to TRBJ2-7; 14 bases are a match to TRBD2. This CDR3 spans 16 amino acids. After removal of 2 bases from V and 2 bases from J, the junction contained 2 bases not matched to a gene. Looked up from germline, CDR1 is MDHEN and CDR2 is SYDVKM. The CDR3 here is CASSLGGLAGAYEQYF. Written as DNA, the CDR3 is TGTGCCAGCAGTTTAGGGGGACTAGCGGGAGCCTACGAGCAGTACTTC.

This sequence joins TRBV7-9 and TRBJ1-5, with 7 bases that match TRBD1. The length of the CDR3 is 13 residues. Germline CDR1 reads SEHNR; CDR2 reads FQNEAQ (reference sequence). V dropped 5 bases and J dropped 6; count of bases not matched to a gene: 4. CDR3 nucleotides: TGTGCCAGCAGCGCTCGGGACAGTCAGCCCCAGCATTTT. It yields the protein CASSARDSQPQHF. Full variable domain (remainder filled in from reference TRBV7-9 and TRBJ1-5): DTGVSQNPRHKITKRGQNVTFRCDPISEHNRLYWYRQTLGQGPEFLTYFQNEAQLEKSRLLSDRFSAERPKGSFSTLEIQRTEQGDSAMYLCASSARDSQPQHFGDGTRLSIL.

The chain employs TRBV19 and TRBJ2-5; tentative D call: TRBD1 (6 bases). The CDR3 has 17 amino acids. Trimming stripped 5 bases from V and 2 bases from J, with 21 bases between. Germline V gene data show CDR1 as LNHDA and CDR2 as SQIVND (reference sequence). CDR3 sequence reads: CASSPRQVGFPQETQYF. The CDR3 region has the DNA TGTGCCAGTAGTCCCCGACAGGTCGGGTTTCCTCAAGAGACCCAGTACTTC. Variable domain in full (rest from reference TRBV19 and TRBJ2-5): DGGITQSPKYLFRKEGQNVTLSCEQNLNHDAMYWYRQDPGQGLRLIYYSQIVNDFQKGDIAEGYSVSREKKESFPLTVTSAQKNPTAFYLCASSPRQVGFPQETQYFGPGTRLLVL.

This sequence joins TRBV19 and TRBJ2-1; weak D call: TRBD2 (6 bases). Per germline, CDR1 LNHDA and CDR2 SQIVND (reference sequence). Trimming took off 7 bases at V and 9 bases at J, with 22 bases between the two ends. The CDR3 contains 15 residues. In DNA, the CDR3 is TGTGCCAGTAAGGGCTCCCTAGCGCCGGGGGTTGAGCAGTTCTTC. It specifies CASKGSLAPGVEQFF.

Many counts were recorded for this clone. This CDR3 reads CASSLYRSAGISNQPQHF. The CDR3 DNA reads as TGTGCCAGCAGTTTATATCGCTCGGCAGGGATTAGCAATCAGCCCCAGCATTTT. The V and J genes are TRBV28 and TRBJ1-5; D is perhaps TRBD1 (5 bases). The germline gives CDR1 MDHEN, CDR2 SYDVKM. The CDR3 loop spans 18 amino acids. V was cut by 1 base and J by 0 bases, with 16 bases left in between.

This clone was counted a single time. The chain links TRBV6-5 to TRBJ2-1; D remains unclear. V was clipped by 5 bases and J by 6 bases, with 11 bases between them. Germline V gives CDR1 MNHEY, CDR2 SVGAGI. CDR3 length: 13 residues. The CDR3 coding sequence is TGTGCCAGCAGTAAAATTCCAGGCAATGAGCAGTTCTTC. Amino acid sequence: CASSKIPGNEQFF.

A single count supports this clone. The rearrangement joins TRBV27 to TRBJ2-3; 13 bases are a match to TRBD2. CDR1 is MNHEY and CDR2 is SMNVEV in the germline V gene (reference sequence). This CDR3 spans 15 amino acids. The V segment lost 6 bases and the J segment 6 bases; nucleotides outside the gene matches: 6. The CDR3 region is CASRRTSGSFDTQYF. CDR3 coding DNA: TGTGCCAGCAGACGGACTAGCGGGAGCTTCGATACGCAGTATTTT.

V gene TRBV9 combines with J gene TRBJ2-1; the match to TRBD2 covers 8 bases. With V trimmed by 0 bases and J by 2 bases, 4 bases remained unmatched. Germline loops: CDR1 SGDLS, CDR2 YYNGEE. The CDR3 is 16 amino acids. The CDR3 DNA follows: TGTGCCAGCAGCGTAGGTGGAGCGGGAGCCTACAATGAGCAGTTCTTC. Translated: CASSVGGAGAYNEQFF.

This chain uses TRBV28 with TRBJ2-7; D gene uncertain. V lost 7 bases to trimming and J lost 2 bases, with 18 bases between them. This CDR3 is built from 15 residues. Germline V CDR1 and CDR2: MDHEN, SYDVKM. In DNA, the CDR3 is TGTGCCAGCACCCACGGAGACGCCTCGGCCTACGAGCAGTACTTC. It yields the protein CASTHGDASAYEQYF.

V gene TRBV5-1 combines with J gene TRBJ1-5; 7 bases are a match to TRBD1. CDR3 length: 15 amino acids. Germline loops: CDR1 SGHRS, CDR2 YFSETQ. The V segment lost 4 bases and the J segment 4 bases; nucleotides outside the gene matches: 8. The DNA of the CDR3 is TGCGCCAGCAGCCAAGTAGGGGGCCCTAATCAGCCCCAGCATTTT. Protein: CASSQVGGPNQPQHF.

The V gene is TRBV7-2, the J gene TRBJ2-1, with a possible D match to TRBD2 (5 bases). The CDR3 is 16 residues long. Germline values: CDR1 SGHTA, CDR2 FQGNSA. V was shortened by 3 bases and J by 6 bases, with 18 bases between the two germline ends. The CDR3 bases are TGTGCCAGCAGCTTTGGACTTGGGCTAGGCCCCAATGAGCAGTTCTTC. Its protein product is CASSFGLGLGPNEQFF.

V is TRBV28 and J is TRBJ1-5; the D gene is possibly TRBD1 (6 bases). CDR3 length: 16 residues. Between the trimmed V and J ends, which lost 5 bases and 0 bases, there was a span of 14 bases. CDR1 and CDR2 (germline): MDHEN, SYDVKM. This CDR3 reads CASSPWGQYSNQPQHF. DNA of the CDR3: TGTGCCAGCAGTCCCTGGGGGCAATATAGCAATCAGCCCCAGCATTTT.

J is TRBJ2-4 and V is TRBV6-2 or TRBV6-3; D is uncertain. V gave up 5 bases and J gave up 0 bases, with 11 bases separating them. Germline lookup yields CDR1 MNHEY and CDR2 SVGEGT. The CDR3 has 15 residues. CDR3 region: CASSLTGLAKNIQYF. CDR3 nucleotides: TGTGCCAGCAGTCTCACGGGTCTAGCCAAAAACATTCAGTACTTC.

The sample holds one count of this clone. The J gene is TRBJ2-5, the V gene TRBV9; maybe TRBD1 (6 bases). CDR1 and CDR2 (germline): SGDLS, YYNGEE. This CDR3 comprises 13 residues. With 3 bases removed from V and 6 bases from J, the gap between germline ends came to 12 bases. CDR3 bases: TGTGCCAGCAGCGCTGGACAGAAGCAGACCCAGTACTTC. Translating gives CASSAGQKQTQYF.

The chain links TRBV6-6 to TRBJ2-1; 11 bases agree with TRBD2. Germline V gene lookup returns CDR1 MNHNY and CDR2 SVGAGI (reference sequence). Trimming at V came to 2 bases and at J to 8 bases, leaving 8 bases not matched to a gene. This CDR3 region has 16 residues. Written as DNA, the CDR3 is TGTGCCAGCAGTTACACAACTAGCGGGAGTGGCGATGAGCAGTTCTTC. Its translation: CASSYTTSGSGDEQFF.

The rearrangement uses TRBV6-5 and TRBJ2-7; a weak D match, TRBD2 (5 bases). Trimming removed 0 bases at V and 6 bases at J, with 15 bases between. CDR3 length: 15 amino acids. Germline CDR1 MNHEY, CDR2 SVGAGI. Here the CDR3 reads CASSYSNGNRGEQYF. The CDR3 coding sequence is TGTGCCAGCAGTTACTCGAACGGGAATCGGGGCGAGCAGTACTTC.

This clone was recorded only once. The genes are TRBV5-1 and TRBJ2-1; 10 bases fit TRBD2. From germline, CDR1 is SGHRS and CDR2 YFSETQ. With 4 bases clipped from V and 4 bases from J, the junction kept 14 bases outside the gene matches. CDR3 length: 18 amino acids. CDR3 amino acids: CASSPFRTSGSSYNEQFF. The CDR3 DNA follows: TGCGCCAGCAGCCCCTTCCGGACTAGCGGTTCTTCTTACAATGAGCAGTTCTTC.

The rearrangement joins TRBV4-2 to TRBJ2-3; D might be TRBD2 (6 bases). V was cut by 0 bases and J by 2 bases, with 15 bases left in between. The CDR3 is made up of 17 amino acids. CDR1 is LGHNA and CDR2 is YNFKEQ in the germline V gene. CDR3 sequence reads: CASSQDSARGNTDTQYF. The CDR3 DNA follows: TGTGCCAGCAGCCAAGATAGCGCCCGGGGGAACACAGATACGCAGTATTTT.

The V call is TRBV28, the J call TRBJ2-2, with a tentative D call TRBD2 (6 bases). CDR3 length: 15 residues. Germline V CDR1 and CDR2: MDHEN, SYDVKM. Trimming stripped 4 bases from V and 4 bases from J, with 13 bases between. In DNA, the CDR3 is TGTGCCAGCAGTTGGCCCGGGACTCCCACCGGGGAGCTGTTTTTT. Translation: CASSWPGTPTGELFF.